This T cell receptor (beta chain) was identified during a study of molecular identifiers for immune sequencing clone quantification. Germline CDR1 reads SGHDT; CDR2 reads YYEEEE. This CDR3 spans 12 amino acids. In TCRdb, the PCR reads were re-called with MiXCR into one record per CDR3 protein. The sample lists around 470,000 distinct CDR3 sequences; about a fifth were seen once. As to this clonotype: This may be a read error: a much more frequent sequence differs by one nucleotide.

Material: naive CD8+ T cells from blood, with Jurkat cell RNA spiked in. The subset was: FACS-sorted CD8+CD4-CCR7+CD45RA+ naive T cells. This TCR derives from a human donor in good health. Some libraries in this study had Jurkat cell RNA spiked in. V is TRBV5-6 and J is TRBJ2-7; D is undetermined. CDR3 protein: CAGRGPNYEQYF. Here the CDR3 DNA reads TGTGCCGGCAGAGGACCGAACTACGAGCAGTACTTC.